One and the same sample provided the 22 T cell receptor beta chains below, sequenced in a study of T cell repertoires in cytomegalovirus infection. MiXCR, run by TCRdb on the reads, gives a single entry per CDR3 protein. The sample carries about 890,000 distinct CDR3 sequences, around 31% recorded once. The antigens for these receptors are not known. This specimen was cultured CD8+ T cells from PBMCs, taken from culture after CMV antigen stimulation. The receptors were sampled from a human donor in good health (CMV status not recorded). Some clones in this sample may be carry-over from other donors' samples.

J is TRBJ1-4 and V is TRBV7-9, with a possible D match to TRBD1 (5 bases). Germline CDR1 and CDR2: SEHNR and FQNEAQ (reference sequence). The CDR3 consists of 15 residues. Trimming pared 3 bases from V and 8 bases from J, leaving 16 bases between. CDR3 loop: CASSFIAQGNEKLFF. In nucleotides, the CDR3 is TGTGCCAGCAGCTTCATCGCCCAGGGAAACGAAAAACTGTTTTTT.

The chain couples TRBV14 to TRBJ2-3, with unresolved D. Between the trimmed V and J ends, which lost 0 bases and 0 bases, there was a span of 7 bases. This CDR3 contains 15 residues. Germline CDR1 SGHDN, CDR2 FVKESK. For the CDR3, the DNA is TGTGCCAGCAGCCAAGATCTTAGTAGCACAGATACGCAGTATTTT. Amino acids: CASSQDLSSTDTQYF.

This clonotype was counted many times. The chain employs TRBV7-2 and TRBJ1-3; tentatively, D is TRBD1 (5 bases). The V and J ends lost 6 bases and 2 bases respectively, with 14 bases between them. CDR3 length: 15 amino acids. Germline V gene data show CDR1 as SGHTA and CDR2 as FQGNSA. The CDR3 bases are TGTGCCAGCAGTCGACGGGGCCGGCCTGGAAACACCATATATTTT. This gives the protein CASSRRGRPGNTIYF.

V usage is TRBV6-1 and J usage is TRBJ2-2, with 7 bases matching TRBD1. With V trimmed by 9 bases and J by 1 base, 5 bases remained unmatched. The CDR3 covers 14 residues. Germline V gene lookup returns CDR1 MNHNS and CDR2 SASEGT. The CDR3 nucleotides are TGTGCCAGTCCGGGACAGATGAACACCGGGGAGCTGTTTTTT. Its protein is CASPGQMNTGELFF.

The rearrangement joins TRBV19 to TRBJ1-1; the D is unclear. V was trimmed by 3 bases and J by 10 bases, leaving 9 bases between them. The CDR3 spans 11 residues. Per germline, CDR1 LNHDA and CDR2 SQIVND (reference sequence). The CDR3 region has the DNA TGTGCCAGTAGTATCGGTCGGCGAGCTTTCTTT. Its translation: CASSIGRRAFF. Based on the CDR3 plus reference TRBV19 and TRBJ1-1, the full variable domain is DGGITQSPKYLFRKEGQNVTLSCEQNLNHDAMYWYRQDPGQGLRLIYYSQIVNDFQKGDIAEGYSVSREKKESFPLTVTSAQKNPTAFYLCASSIGRRAFFGQGTRLTVV.

The chain links TRBV7-9 to TRBJ2-3, with 8 bases identical to TRBD1. Germline values: CDR1 SEHNR, CDR2 FQNEAQ (reference sequence). J gave up 3 bases and V 3 bases, and 8 bases lay outside the gene matches. The CDR3 is made up of 16 amino acids. In nucleotides, the CDR3 is TGTGCCAGCAGCTTGTCGCCAGGGGGCGCGACAGATACGCAGTATTTT. Residues: CASSLSPGGATDTQYF. Full variable domain (outside the CDR3, taken from reference TRBV7-9 and TRBJ2-3): DTGVSQNPRHKITKRGQNVTFRCDPISEHNRLYWYRQTLGQGPEFLTYFQNEAQLEKSRLLSDRFSAERPKGSFSTLEIQRTEQGDSAMYLCASSLSPGGATDTQYFGPGTRLTVL.

This clonotype was observed a handful of times. The rearrangement links TRBV6-1 to TRBJ1-1; D uncertain. The CDR3 runs 12 residues. Trimming stripped 6 bases from V and 1 base from J, with 6 bases between. CDR1 is MNHNS, CDR2 SASEGT, per germline. In DNA, the CDR3 is TGTGCCAGCAGCAGGTGGAACACTGAAGCTTTCTTT. This sequence encodes CASSRWNTEAFF.

In this sample, this clonotype turned up a few times. The V gene is TRBV6-5, the J gene TRBJ2-3; TRBD2 aligns across 9 bases. The ends lost 2 bases at V and 0 bases at J; junction bases unmatched: 3. This CDR3 is built from 16 residues. Looked up from germline, CDR1 is MNHEY and CDR2 is SVGAGI. For the CDR3, the DNA is TGTGCCAGCAGTTACGGCGGGGGGGATAGCACAGATACGCAGTATTTT. Translated, it gives CASSYGGGDSTDTQYF.

The J gene is TRBJ2-2, the V gene TRBV7-3, with 9 bases lining up with TRBD1. The CDR3 spans 18 residues. V was clipped by 2 bases and J by 6 bases; unmatched bases: 13. Germline V gene sequence: CDR1 SGHTA, CDR2 FQGTGA. The CDR3 DNA sequence: TGTGCCAGCAGCTTATCTATCCGGGACAGGGCGGACGCCGGGGAGCTGTTTTTT. Amino acid sequence: CASSLSIRDRADAGELFF.

This clonotype was observed a handful of times. The chain couples TRBV9 to TRBJ2-5, with 8 positions matching TRBD1. With V trimmed by 6 bases and J by 1 base, 8 bases remained unmatched. Germline CDR1 SGDLS, CDR2 YYNGEE. The CDR3 covers 15 residues. CDR3 in DNA: TGTGCCAGCACCTCCGGGACAGGAGTCCAAGAGACCCAGTACTTC. Translating gives CASTSGTGVQETQYF. Full variable domain (missing parts from reference TRBV9 and TRBJ2-5): DSGVTQTPKHLITATGQRVTLRCSPRSGDLSVYWYQQSLDQGLQFLIQYYNGEERAKGNILERFSAQQFPDLHSELNLSSLELGDSALYFCASTSGTGVQETQYFGPGTRLLVL.

This chain uses TRBV4-3 with TRBJ1-1; 7 bases align to TRBD1. Germline-derived CDR1 and CDR2 are LGHNA and YSLEER. V shed 2 bases and J 7 bases; nucleotides not matched to a gene: 10. This CDR3 contains 15 residues. In DNA, the CDR3 is TGCGCCAGCAGCCAATTCCGGGACAGCGCCCTTGAAGCTTTCTTT. Encoded protein: CASSQFRDSALEAFF.

The chain uses TRBV6-5 and TRBJ2-2, with D tentatively TRBD2 (5 bases). Trimming pared 0 bases from V and 4 bases from J, leaving 15 bases between. Germline V CDR1 and CDR2: MNHEY, SVGAGI. The length of the CDR3 is 17 residues. CDR3 residues: CASSYSNRGVFTGELFF. The DNA of the CDR3 is TGTGCCAGCAGTTACTCGAATCGGGGAGTTTTCACCGGGGAGCTGTTTTTT.

The rearrangement joins TRBV4-1 to TRBJ1-4; no clear D gene. The V end lost 4 bases, the J end lost 6 bases, and 9 bases lay between the germline ends. Germline V gene sequence: CDR1 MGHRA, CDR2 YSYEKL. The CDR3 loop spans 13 amino acids. This chain's CDR3 is CASSPPGYEKLFF. The CDR3 coding sequence is TGCGCCAGCAGCCCACCGGGATATGAAAAACTGTTTTTT.

The chain employs TRBV29-1 and TRBJ1-1; D gene unclear. CDR3 length equals 13 residues. Germline assignment: CDR1 SQVTM and CDR2 ANQGSEA. V lost 4 bases, J lost 0 bases, and 9 bases lay in between. The CDR3: CSVVPYMNTEAFF. CDR3 nucleotides: TGCAGCGTTGTTCCTTACATGAACACTGAAGCTTTCTTT.

This clonotype was seen repeatedly, ten times or more. This chain uses TRBV7-6 with TRBJ2-5; D is ambiguous. The CDR3 is 15 residues long. Germline CDR1 is SGHVS and CDR2 is FNYEAQ. V lost 5 bases and J lost 5, with 18 bases in between. CDR3: CASSGVAAAAETQYF. The CDR3 region has the DNA TGTGCCAGCAGCGGCGTCGCAGCTGCAGCGGAGACCCAGTACTTC.

The chain joins TRBV20-1 to TRBJ2-2; D is undetermined. With 5 bases removed from V and 4 bases from J, the gap between germline ends came to 8 bases. The germline gives CDR1 DFQATT, CDR2 SNEGSKA (reference sequence). The length of the CDR3 is 12 residues. CDR3 amino acids: CSAPRPTGELFF. The CDR3 DNA sequence: TGCAGTGCTCCCCGCCCCACCGGGGAGCTGTTTTTT.

V gene TRBV7-9 combines with J gene TRBJ2-4; 8 bases are a match to TRBD1. The length of the CDR3 is 19 residues. The J segment lost 0 bases and the V segment lost 4 bases, leaving 14 bases of the junction unmatched. Germline-derived CDR1 and CDR2 are SEHNR and FQNEAQ (reference sequence). The CDR3 coding sequence is TGTGCCAGCAGCTCCCCCTCTGCGACAGGGGACTTAGCCAAAAACATTCAGTACTTC. Its translation: CASSSPSATGDLAKNIQYF.

The rearrangement uses TRBV6-5 and TRBJ2-3; 9 bases are shared with TRBD2. V lost 0 bases, J lost 3 bases, and 13 bases stayed unmatched. CDR1 is MNHEY, CDR2 SVGAGI, per germline. The CDR3 runs to 19 residues. The CDR3 reads CASSYSRGAGGPTTDTQYF. CDR3 nucleotide sequence: TGTGCCAGCAGTTACTCGAGGGGGGCGGGGGGGCCTACTACAGATACGCAGTATTTT.

Only a few counts were recorded for this clonotype. The V gene is TRBV6-1, the J gene TRBJ2-6; 9 positions match TRBD1. Germline V gene lookup returns CDR1 MNHNS and CDR2 SASEGT. The CDR3 is made up of 16 amino acids. Trimming at V came to 10 bases and at J to 2 bases, leaving 9 bases not matched to a gene. The CDR3 loop is CATETGGPTGANVLTF. The CDR3 nucleotides are TGTGCCACCGAGACAGGGGGTCCCACTGGGGCCAACGTCCTGACTTTC.

The genes are TRBV20-1 and TRBJ1-1, with D unresolved. The V end was cut by 6 bases, the J end by 7 bases, with 18 bases between. The CDR3 has 13 amino acids. The germline V gene has CDR1 DFQATT and CDR2 SNEGSKA (reference sequence). CDR3 residues: CSATLGRFDEAFF. The CDR3 DNA reads TGCAGTGCCACTCTGGGGAGGTTTGATGAAGCTTTCTTT.

This chain connects TRBV19 to TRBJ2-7, with 7 bases lining up with TRBD2. Per the germline V gene, CDR1 is LNHDA and CDR2 is SQIVND (reference sequence). Germline trimming cut 4 bases from V and 2 bases from J; bases unmatched to any gene: 8. This CDR3 is 15 amino acids long. DNA of the CDR3: TGTGCCAGTAGTAATGGGGGGGTCCCCCCCTACGAGCAGTACGTC. Its protein product is CASSNGGVPPYEQYV.

A few counts support this clonotype. The chain has TRBV6-6 and TRBJ1-1, with D possibly TRBD1 on 5 matching bases. Germline values: CDR1 MNHNY, CDR2 SVGAGI (reference sequence). The CDR3 contains 17 residues. The V and J ends lost 7 bases and 1 base respectively, with 22 bases between them. This chain's CDR3 is CASTLNPEGPKNTEAFF. The CDR3 nucleotides read TGTGCCAGCACCCTTAACCCAGAGGGGCCCAAGAACACTGAAGCTTTCTTT.